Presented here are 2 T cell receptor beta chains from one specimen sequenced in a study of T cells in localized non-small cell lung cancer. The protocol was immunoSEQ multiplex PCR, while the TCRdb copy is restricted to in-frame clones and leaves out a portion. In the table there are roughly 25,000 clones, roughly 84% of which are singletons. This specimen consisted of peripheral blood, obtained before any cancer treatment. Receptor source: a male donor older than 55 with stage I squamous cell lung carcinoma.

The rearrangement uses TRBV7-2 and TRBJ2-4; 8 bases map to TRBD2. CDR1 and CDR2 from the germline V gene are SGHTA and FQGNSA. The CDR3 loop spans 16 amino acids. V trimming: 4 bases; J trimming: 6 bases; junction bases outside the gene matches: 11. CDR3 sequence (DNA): TGTGCCAGCAGCTCCTCCCCACTAGCGGAGATAAACATTCAGTACTTC. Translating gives CASSSSPLAEINIQYF.

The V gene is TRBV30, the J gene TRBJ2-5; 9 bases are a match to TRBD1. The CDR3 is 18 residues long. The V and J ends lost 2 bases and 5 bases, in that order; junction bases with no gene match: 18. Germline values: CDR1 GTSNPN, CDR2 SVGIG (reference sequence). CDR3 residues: CAWSRTSRITGGSETQYF. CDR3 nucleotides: TGTGCCTGGAGTCGTACAAGTCGTATAACAGGGGGCAGTGAGACCCAGTACTTC.